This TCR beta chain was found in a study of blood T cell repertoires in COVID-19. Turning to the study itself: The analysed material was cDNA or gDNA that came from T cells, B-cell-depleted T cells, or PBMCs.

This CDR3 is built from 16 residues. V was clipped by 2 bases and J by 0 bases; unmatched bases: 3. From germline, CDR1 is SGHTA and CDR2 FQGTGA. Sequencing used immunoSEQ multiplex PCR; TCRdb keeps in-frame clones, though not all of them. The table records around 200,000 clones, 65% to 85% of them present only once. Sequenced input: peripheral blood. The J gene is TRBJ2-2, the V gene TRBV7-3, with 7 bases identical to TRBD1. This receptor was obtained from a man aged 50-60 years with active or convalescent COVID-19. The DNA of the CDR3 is TGTGCCAGCAGCTTAGTCGGGACAGCGAACACCGGGGAGCTGTTTTTT. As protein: CASSLVGTANTGELFF.